The 21 T cell receptor beta chains below were found in one sample sequenced in a study of blood T cell repertoires in COVID-19. Sequenced by immunoSEQ multiplex PCR; TCRdb stores in-frame clones only, minus some. Here the sample spans approximately 280,000 clones, about 85% being singletons. The sample was PBMCs or T cells enriched from blood (not recorded which). These receptors were taken from a woman in her forties or fifties who had recovered from COVID-19.

This clone was picked up one time. V usage is TRBV6-5 and J usage is TRBJ1-1; D is uncertain. The CDR3 has 12 amino acids. CDR1 MNHEY and CDR2 SVGAGI come from the germline V gene. V was shortened by 7 bases and J by 1 base, with 7 bases between the two germline ends. In nucleotides, the CDR3 is TGTGCCAGCACAGACTCGAACACTGAAGCTTTCTTT. Its translation is CASTDSNTEAFF.

V usage is TRBV29-1 and J usage is TRBJ2-7; 8 nucleotides line up with TRBD1. CDR3 length: 14 residues. The junction had 6 bases not matched to a gene; V was cut back by 1 base and J by 4 bases. The V gene's germline CDR1 is SQVTM and CDR2 ANQGSEA. CDR3 protein: CSVEASGGGYEQYF. The CDR3 DNA reads as TGCAGCGTTGAAGCCTCAGGGGGCGGTTACGAGCAGTACTTC.

This clone has only one observation. The chain has TRBV27 and TRBJ1-2; TRBD1 might be the D (5 bases). The V and J ends lost 3 bases and 4 bases respectively, with 12 bases between them. The CDR3 runs 14 residues. The germline V gene encodes CDR1 MNHEY and CDR2 SMNVEV (reference sequence). In DNA, the CDR3 is TGTGCCAGCAGTTTTTCATCGGGACTCTATGGCTACACCTTC. This sequence encodes CASSFSSGLYGYTF.

J is TRBJ1-2 and V is TRBV14; D remains ambiguous. The V gene's germline CDR1 is SGHDN and CDR2 FVKESK. This CDR3 contains 12 residues. V lost 6 bases, J lost 7 bases, and 12 bases lay in between. The CDR3 region is CASSLGVSGYTF. The CDR3 coding sequence is TGTGCCAGCAGTCTCGGGGTCTCTGGCTACACCTTC.

The V call is TRBV11-2, the J call TRBJ1-2; TRBD1 matches at 8 bases. Germline lookup yields CDR1 SGHAT and CDR2 FQNNGV. The J segment lost 2 bases and the V segment lost 0 bases, leaving 8 bases of the junction unmatched. The CDR3 runs to 17 residues. CDR3 residues: CASSLDSGQGLNYGYTF. The CDR3 DNA reads TGTGCCAGCAGCTTAGACTCCGGACAGGGCCTGAACTATGGCTACACCTTC.

The V and J genes are TRBV29-1 and TRBJ1-2; no definite D call. V lost 7 bases and J lost 4, with 19 bases in between. This CDR3 is built from 14 residues. Germline lookup yields CDR1 SQVTM and CDR2 ANQGSEA. The chain's CDR3 is CSAKEQTTLYGYTF. Here the CDR3 DNA reads TGCAGCGCTAAGGAACAGACAACCCTCTATGGCTACACCTTC.

The V gene is TRBV2, the J gene TRBJ2-1, with 10 nucleotides matching TRBD2. CDR1 is SNHLY and CDR2 is FYNNEI in the germline V gene. Trimming cost V 6 bases and J 6 bases; bases outside gene matches: 5. The CDR3 contains 14 residues. The CDR3 loop reads CASRRTSGFNEQFF. Written as DNA, the CDR3 is TGTGCCAGCAGGAGGACTAGCGGCTTCAATGAGCAGTTCTTC.

This chain connects TRBV27 to TRBJ2-5; D is unresolved. The V end lost 5 bases, the J end lost 3 bases, and 10 bases lay between the germline ends. Germline CDR1 is MNHEY and CDR2 is SMNVEV (reference sequence). This CDR3 has 13 amino acids. CDR3: CASSLIPEETQYF. The CDR3 nucleotides read TGTGCCAGCAGTCTCATCCCAGAAGAGACCCAGTACTTC.

The chain employs TRBV5-4 and TRBJ2-4; TRBD1 matches at 8 bases. V lost 4 bases and J lost 2; bases outside the gene matches: 5. Germline V CDR1 and CDR2: SGHNT, YYREEE (reference sequence). The CDR3 totals 15 residues. As DNA, the CDR3 is TGTGCCAGCAGCCGACAGGGGCAATCCAAAAACATTCAGTACTTC. This gives the protein CASSRQGQSKNIQYF.

The rearrangement uses TRBV6-5 and TRBJ2-3; 7 nucleotides match TRBD2. This CDR3 is built from 13 residues. CDR1 and CDR2 (germline): MNHEY, SVGAGI. The ends lost 6 bases at V and 4 bases at J; junction bases unmatched: 4. The chain's CDR3 is CASSGGWPDTQYF. The CDR3 DNA follows: TGTGCCAGCAGCGGGGGGTGGCCAGATACGCAGTATTTT.

The chain joins TRBV7-2 to TRBJ1-1; no clear D gene. The germline V gene encodes CDR1 SGHTA and CDR2 FQGNSA. Trimming removed 1 base at V and 6 bases at J, with 12 bases between. The CDR3 runs to 14 residues. Here the CDR3 DNA reads TGTGCCAGCAGCTTAGTTACTCCAACAGCTGAAGCTTTCTTT. Translation: CASSLVTPTAEAFF.

CDR3 amino acids: CAWSGARGGNEKLFF. The CDR3 DNA follows: TGTGCCTGGAGTGGCGCCCGGGGGGGGAATGAAAAACTGTTTTTT. The chain joins TRBV30 to TRBJ1-4, with D perhaps matching TRBD1 (5 bases). Germline-derived CDR1 and CDR2 are GTSNPN and SVGIG (reference sequence). V lost 1 base, J lost 5 bases, and 14 bases lay in between. The CDR3 runs 15 residues.

This chain links TRBV5-1 with TRBJ1-1, with 9 bases matching TRBD1. CDR3 length equals 15 residues. Germline V gene lookup returns CDR1 SGHRS and CDR2 YFSETQ. Trimming removed 1 base from V and 7 bases from J; junction bases left unmatched: 8. The CDR3 region has the DNA TGCGCCAGCAGCTTGTCTACAGGGGGCGCAATTGAAGCTTTCTTT. Protein sequence: CASSLSTGGAIEAFF.

The V call is TRBV5-1, the J call TRBJ2-1, with D possibly matching TRBD2 (5 bases). With 0 bases removed from V and 6 bases from J, the gap between germline ends came to 10 bases. The CDR3 is made up of 14 amino acids. Looked up from germline, CDR1 is SGHRS and CDR2 is YFSETQ. In DNA form, the CDR3 reads TGCGCCAGCAGCTTGGCCTCGGGAAGCAATGAGCAGTTCTTC. This encodes CASSLASGSNEQFF.

V gene TRBV3-1 (or the pseudogene TRBV3-2) combines with J gene TRBJ1-4; 11 bases match TRBD1. CDR1 is LGHDT, CDR2 YNNKEL, per germline (reference sequence). Losses at the gene ends were 4 bases for V and 8 bases for J; bases not matched to a gene: 9. The CDR3 has 16 amino acids. In nucleotides, the CDR3 is TGTGCCAGCAGCCCTTTCCCGGACAGGGGGCAGGAAAAACTGTTTTTT. It encodes CASSPFPDRGQEKLFF.

The genes are TRBV19 and TRBJ1-5; 9 bases are a match to TRBD1. This CDR3 has 15 residues. The J segment lost 6 bases and the V segment lost 6 bases, leaving 9 bases of the junction unmatched. Germline CDR1 LNHDA, CDR2 SQIVND (reference sequence). This CDR3 is CASSRGTGRGQPQHF. The CDR3 DNA follows: TGTGCCAGTAGCCGAGGGACAGGGAGAGGTCAGCCCCAGCATTTT. The whole variable domain, filled in from reference TRBV19 and TRBJ1-5, reads DGGITQSPKYLFRKEGQNVTLSCEQNLNHDAMYWYRQDPGQGLRLIYYSQIVNDFQKGDIAEGYSVSREKKESFPLTVTSAQKNPTAFYLCASSRGTGRGQPQHFGDGTRLSIL.

This chain links TRBV6-1 with TRBJ1-6; 8 bases align to TRBD1. The V gene end was trimmed by 0 bases and the J gene end by 7 bases; junction bases not matched to a gene: 5. CDR3 size: 16 residues. Germline V gene sequence: CDR1 MNHNS, CDR2 SASEGT. CDR3 nucleotides: TGTGCCAGCAGTGAAGCGCCAGGGGGCCGGAATTCACCCCTCCACTTT. It codes for CASSEAPGGRNSPLHF.

The V gene is TRBV6-5, the J gene TRBJ1-3; D not certain. Germline CDR1 reads MNHEY; CDR2 reads SVGAGI. CDR3 length equals 15 residues. V was pared by 6 bases and J by 0 bases, with 12 bases between. The CDR3 bases are TGTGCCAGCAGGGAGGACGCTCACTCTGGAAACACCATATATTTT. Protein product: CASREDAHSGNTIYF.

DNA of the CDR3: TGTGCCAGCAGCTTCGGACTAGTCTACGAGCAGTACTTC. Protein sequence: CASSFGLVYEQYF. The V and J genes are TRBV5-8 and TRBJ2-7, with 7 bases lining up with TRBD2. CDR3 length: 13 amino acids. Germline values: CDR1 SGHTS, CDR2 YDEGEE. V dropped 2 bases and J dropped 3; count of bases not matched to a gene: 2. Full variable domain (outside the CDR3, taken from reference TRBV5-8 and TRBJ2-7): EAGVTQSPTHLIKTRGQQATLRCSPISGHTSVYWYQQALGLGLQFLLWYDEGEERNRGNFPPRFSGRQFPNYSSELNVNALELEDSALYLCASSFGLVYEQYFGPGTRLTVT.

The count of this clone is one. V is TRBV6-5 and J is TRBJ1-2; D unresolved. Germline V lookup: CDR1 MNHEY, CDR2 SVGAGI. V was cut by 2 bases and J by 8 bases, with 12 bases left in between. The CDR3 has 13 residues. The CDR3 region is CASSYQSRYGYTF. The DNA for the CDR3 is TGTGCCAGCAGTTACCAATCGCGTTACGGCTACACCTTC.

V is TRBV5-1 and J is TRBJ1-3; the D gene is possibly TRBD1 (5 bases). The length of the CDR3 is 13 residues. V gave up 1 base and J gave up 8 bases, with 10 bases separating them. CDR1 and CDR2 (germline): SGHRS, YFSETQ. CDR3 amino acids: CASSLRGGDTIYF. The CDR3 DNA sequence: TGCGCCAGCAGCTTGAGGGGAGGGGACACCATATATTTT.